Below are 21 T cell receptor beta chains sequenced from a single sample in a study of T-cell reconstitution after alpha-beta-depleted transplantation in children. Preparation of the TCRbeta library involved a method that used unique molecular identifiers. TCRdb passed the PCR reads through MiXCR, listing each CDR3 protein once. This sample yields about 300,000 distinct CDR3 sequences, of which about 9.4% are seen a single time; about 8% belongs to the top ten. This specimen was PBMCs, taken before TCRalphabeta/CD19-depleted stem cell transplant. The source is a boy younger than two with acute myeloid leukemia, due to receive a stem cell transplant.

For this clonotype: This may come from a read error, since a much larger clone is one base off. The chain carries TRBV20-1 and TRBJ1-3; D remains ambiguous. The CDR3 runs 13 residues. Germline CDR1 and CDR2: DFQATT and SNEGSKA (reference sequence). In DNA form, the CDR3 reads TGCAGTGCTAGCGCAGGTACTGGAAACACCGTATATTTT. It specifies CSASAGTGNTVYF.

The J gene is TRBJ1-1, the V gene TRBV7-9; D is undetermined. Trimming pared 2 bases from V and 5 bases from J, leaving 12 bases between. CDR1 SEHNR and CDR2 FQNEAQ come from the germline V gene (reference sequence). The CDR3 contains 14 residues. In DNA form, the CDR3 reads TGTGCCAGCAGCTTAAGTCCGGGGAGGACTGAAGCTTTCTTT. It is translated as CASSLSPGRTEAFF.

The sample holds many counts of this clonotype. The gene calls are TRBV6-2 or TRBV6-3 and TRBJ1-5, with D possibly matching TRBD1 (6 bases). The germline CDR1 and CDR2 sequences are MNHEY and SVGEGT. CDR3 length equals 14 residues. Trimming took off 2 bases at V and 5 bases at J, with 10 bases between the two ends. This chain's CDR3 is CASSYREGDQPQHF. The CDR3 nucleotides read TGTGCCAGCAGTTACAGAGAGGGGGATCAGCCCCAGCATTTT.

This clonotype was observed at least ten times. CDR3 in amino acids: CASRDIASF. CDR3 coding DNA: TGTGCCAGCAGAGACATCGCCAGCTTT. The rearrangement uses TRBV21-1 and TRBJ2-7. TRBV21-1 is listed as a pseudogene. The CDR3 covers 9 residues.

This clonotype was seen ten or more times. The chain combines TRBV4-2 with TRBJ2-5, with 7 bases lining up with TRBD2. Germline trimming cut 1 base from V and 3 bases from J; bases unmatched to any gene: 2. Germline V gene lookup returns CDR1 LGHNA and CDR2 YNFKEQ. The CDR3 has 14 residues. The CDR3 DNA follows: TGTGCCAGCAGCCAAGGGGGAGGGGAAGAGACCCAGTACTTC. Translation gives CASSQGGGEETQYF.

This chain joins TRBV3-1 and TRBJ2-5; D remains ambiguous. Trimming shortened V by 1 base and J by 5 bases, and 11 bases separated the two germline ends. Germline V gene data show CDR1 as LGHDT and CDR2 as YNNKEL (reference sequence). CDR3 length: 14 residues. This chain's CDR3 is CASSQGTPRETQYF. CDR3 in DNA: TGTGCCAGCAGCCAAGGCACCCCGAGGGAGACCCAGTACTTC.

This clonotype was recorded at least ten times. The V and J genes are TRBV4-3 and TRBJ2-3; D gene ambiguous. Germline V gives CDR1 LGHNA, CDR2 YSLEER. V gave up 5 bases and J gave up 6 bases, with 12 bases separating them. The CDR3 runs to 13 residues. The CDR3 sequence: CASSFPGRDTQYF. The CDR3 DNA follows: TGCGCCAGCAGCTTTCCCGGTCGGGATACGCAGTATTTT.

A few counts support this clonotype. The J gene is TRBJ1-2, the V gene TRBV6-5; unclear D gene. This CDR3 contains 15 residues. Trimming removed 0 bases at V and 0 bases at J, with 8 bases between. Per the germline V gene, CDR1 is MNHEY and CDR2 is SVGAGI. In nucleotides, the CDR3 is TGTGCCAGCAGTTACTCGACAAAAGCTAACTATGGCTACACCTTC. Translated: CASSYSTKANYGYTF.

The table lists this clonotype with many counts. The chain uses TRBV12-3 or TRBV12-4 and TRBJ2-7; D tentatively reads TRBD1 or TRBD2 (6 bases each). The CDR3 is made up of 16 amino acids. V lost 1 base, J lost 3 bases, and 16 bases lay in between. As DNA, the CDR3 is TGTGCCAGCAGTTTAGGGTCGGGGGCTGGGGGCTACGAGCAGTACTTC. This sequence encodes CASSLGSGAGGYEQYF.

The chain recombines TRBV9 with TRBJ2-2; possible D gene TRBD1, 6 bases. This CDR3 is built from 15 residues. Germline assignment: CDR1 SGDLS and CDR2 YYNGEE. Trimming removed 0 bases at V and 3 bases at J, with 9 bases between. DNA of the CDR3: TGTGCCAGCAGCGTAGCTACAGGGTACACCGGGGAGCTGTTTTTT. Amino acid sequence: CASSVATGYTGELFF.

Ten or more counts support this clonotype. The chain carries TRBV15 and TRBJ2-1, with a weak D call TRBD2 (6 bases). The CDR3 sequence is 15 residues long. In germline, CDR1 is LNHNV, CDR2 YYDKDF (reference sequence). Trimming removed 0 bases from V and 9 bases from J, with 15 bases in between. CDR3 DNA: TGTGCCACCAGCAGAGATTTGGCTAGCGTACCTGAGCAGTTCTTC. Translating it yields CATSRDLASVPEQFF.

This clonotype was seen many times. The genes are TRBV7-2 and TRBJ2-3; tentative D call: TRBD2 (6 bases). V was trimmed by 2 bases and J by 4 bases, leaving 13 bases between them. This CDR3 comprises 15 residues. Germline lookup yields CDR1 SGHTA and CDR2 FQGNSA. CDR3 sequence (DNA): TGTGCCAGCAGCTTAACGGGAGAAAGAGCAGATACGCAGTATTTT. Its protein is CASSLTGERADTQYF.

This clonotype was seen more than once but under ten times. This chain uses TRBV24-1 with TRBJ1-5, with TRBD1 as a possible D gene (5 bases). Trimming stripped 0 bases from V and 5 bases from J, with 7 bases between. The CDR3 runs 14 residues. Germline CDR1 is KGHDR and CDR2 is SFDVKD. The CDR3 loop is CATSDLRGDQPQHF. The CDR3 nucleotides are TGTGCCACCAGTGATTTGCGAGGGGATCAGCCCCAGCATTTT.

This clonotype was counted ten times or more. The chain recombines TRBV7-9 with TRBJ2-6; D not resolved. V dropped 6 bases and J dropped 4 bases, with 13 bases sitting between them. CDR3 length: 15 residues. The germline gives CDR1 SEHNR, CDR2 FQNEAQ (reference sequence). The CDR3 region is CASRRQEAGANVLTF. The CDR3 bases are TGTGCCAGCAGGCGGCAGGAAGCCGGGGCCAACGTCCTGACTTTC.

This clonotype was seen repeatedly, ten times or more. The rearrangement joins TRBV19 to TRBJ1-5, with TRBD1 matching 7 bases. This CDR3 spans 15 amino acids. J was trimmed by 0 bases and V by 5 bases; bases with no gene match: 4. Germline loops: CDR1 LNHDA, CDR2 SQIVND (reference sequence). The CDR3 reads CASSGTAYSNQPQHF. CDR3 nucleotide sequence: TGTGCCAGTAGTGGGACAGCGTATAGCAATCAGCCCCAGCATTTT.

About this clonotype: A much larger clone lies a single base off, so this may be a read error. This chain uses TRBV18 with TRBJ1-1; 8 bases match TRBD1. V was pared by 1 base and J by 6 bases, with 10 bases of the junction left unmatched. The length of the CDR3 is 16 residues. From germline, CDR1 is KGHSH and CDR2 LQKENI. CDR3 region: CASSPRQGAKDSEAFF. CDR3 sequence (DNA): TGTGCCAGCTCACCACGTCAGGGGGCGAAGGACTCTGAAGCTTTCTTT.

The CDR3 region is CSARPPTGTRLGNTIYF. The CDR3 coding sequence is TGCAGTGCTAGGCCCCCGACAGGCACCCGCCTCGGAAACACCATATATTTT. The chain couples TRBV20-1 to TRBJ1-3, with D perhaps matching TRBD1 (6 bases). The CDR3 totals 17 residues. Trimming left V 3 bases short and J 4 bases short, with 22 bases between. Germline values: CDR1 DFQATT, CDR2 SNEGSKA (reference sequence).

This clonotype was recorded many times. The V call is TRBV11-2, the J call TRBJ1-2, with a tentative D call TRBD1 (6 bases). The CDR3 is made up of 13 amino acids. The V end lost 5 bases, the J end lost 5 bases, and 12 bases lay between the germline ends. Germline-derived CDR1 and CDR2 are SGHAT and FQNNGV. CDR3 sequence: CASSKQGRYGYTF. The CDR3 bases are TGTGCCAGCAGCAAACAGGGAAGATATGGCTACACCTTC.

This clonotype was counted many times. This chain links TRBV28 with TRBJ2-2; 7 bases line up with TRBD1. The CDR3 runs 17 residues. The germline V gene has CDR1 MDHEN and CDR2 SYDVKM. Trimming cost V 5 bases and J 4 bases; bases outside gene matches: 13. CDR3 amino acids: CASSPDRARHFTGELFF. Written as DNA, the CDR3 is TGTGCCAGCAGTCCCGACAGGGCCCGGCATTTCACCGGGGAGCTGTTTTTT. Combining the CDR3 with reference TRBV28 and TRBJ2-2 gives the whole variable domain DVKVTQSSRYLVKRTGEKVFLECVQDMDHENMFWYRQDPGLGLRLIYFSYDVKMKEKGDIPEGYSVSREKKERFSLILESASTNQTSMYLCASSPDRARHFTGELFFGEGSRLTVL.

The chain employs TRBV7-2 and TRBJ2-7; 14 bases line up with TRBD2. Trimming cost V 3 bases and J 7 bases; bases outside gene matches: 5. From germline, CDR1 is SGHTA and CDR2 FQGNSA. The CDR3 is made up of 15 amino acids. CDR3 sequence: CASSFPGLAGDEQYF. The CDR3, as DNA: TGTGCCAGCAGCTTTCCGGGACTAGCGGGGGATGAGCAGTACTTC.

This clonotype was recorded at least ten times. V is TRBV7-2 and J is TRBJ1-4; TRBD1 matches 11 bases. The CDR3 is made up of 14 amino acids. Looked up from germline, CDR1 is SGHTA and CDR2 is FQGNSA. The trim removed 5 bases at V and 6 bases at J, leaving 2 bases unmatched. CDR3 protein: CASSRTGGDEKLFF. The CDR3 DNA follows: TGTGCCAGCAGCAGGACAGGGGGCGATGAAAAACTGTTTTTT.